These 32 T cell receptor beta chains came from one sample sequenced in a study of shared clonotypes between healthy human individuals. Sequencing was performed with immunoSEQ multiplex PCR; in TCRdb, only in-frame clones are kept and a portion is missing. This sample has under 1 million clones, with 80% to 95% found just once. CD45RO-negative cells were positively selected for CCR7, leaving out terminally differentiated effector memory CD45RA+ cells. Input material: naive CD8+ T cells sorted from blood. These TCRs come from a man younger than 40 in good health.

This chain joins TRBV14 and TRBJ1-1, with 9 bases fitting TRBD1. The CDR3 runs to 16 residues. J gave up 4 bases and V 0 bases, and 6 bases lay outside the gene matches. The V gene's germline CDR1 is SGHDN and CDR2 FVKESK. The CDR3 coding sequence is TGTGCCAGCAGCCAAGATCAGGGACAGGGCAGCACTGAAGCTTTCTTT. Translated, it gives CASSQDQGQGSTEAFF.

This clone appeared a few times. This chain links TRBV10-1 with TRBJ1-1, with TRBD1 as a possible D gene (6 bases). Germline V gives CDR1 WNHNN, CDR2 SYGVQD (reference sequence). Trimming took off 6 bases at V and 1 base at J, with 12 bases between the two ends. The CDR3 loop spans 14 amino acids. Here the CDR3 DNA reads TGCGCCAGCAGCCGGGACACCACGAACACTGAAGCTTTCTTT. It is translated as CASSRDTTNTEAFF.

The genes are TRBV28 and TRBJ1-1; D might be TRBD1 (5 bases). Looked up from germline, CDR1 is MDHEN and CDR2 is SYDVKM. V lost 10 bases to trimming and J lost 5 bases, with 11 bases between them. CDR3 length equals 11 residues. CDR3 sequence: CATQWGTEAFF. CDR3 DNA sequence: TGTGCCACACAGTGGGGGACTGAAGCTTTCTTT.

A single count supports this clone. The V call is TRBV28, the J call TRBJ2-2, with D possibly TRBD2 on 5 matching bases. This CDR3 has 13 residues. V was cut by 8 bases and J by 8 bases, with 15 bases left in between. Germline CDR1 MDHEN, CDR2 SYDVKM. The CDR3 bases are TGTGCCAGCCTGGTGAGCGGAATGGGGGAGCTGTTTTTT. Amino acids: CASLVSGMGELFF. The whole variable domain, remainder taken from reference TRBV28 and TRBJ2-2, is DVKVTQSSRYLVKRTGEKVFLECVQDMDHENMFWYRQDPGLGLRLIYFSYDVKMKEKGDIPEGYSVSREKKERFSLILESASTNQTSMYLCASLVSGMGELFFGEGSRLTVL.

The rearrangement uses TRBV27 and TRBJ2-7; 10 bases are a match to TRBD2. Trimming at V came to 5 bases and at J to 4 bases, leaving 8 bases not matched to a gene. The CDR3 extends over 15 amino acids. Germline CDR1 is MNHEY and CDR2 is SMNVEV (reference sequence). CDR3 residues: CASSPASGSFYEQYF. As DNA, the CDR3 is TGTGCCAGCAGTCCCGCTAGCGGGAGCTTTTACGAGCAGTACTTC.

The CDR3 protein is CASSEALGQGARRDTQYF. CDR3 bases: TGTGCCAGCAGTGAAGCGCTAGGACAGGGGGCGCGTAGAGATACGCAGTATTTT. The genes are TRBV2 and TRBJ2-3, with 11 bases that match TRBD1. CDR1 is SNHLY and CDR2 is FYNNEI in the germline V gene. After removal of 0 bases from V and 5 bases from J, the junction contained 10 bases not matched to a gene. CDR3 length equals 18 residues.

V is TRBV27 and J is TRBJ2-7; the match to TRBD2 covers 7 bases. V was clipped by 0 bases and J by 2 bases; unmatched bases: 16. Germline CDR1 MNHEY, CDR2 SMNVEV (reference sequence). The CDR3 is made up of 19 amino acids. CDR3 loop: CASSLSVGGGDSSTYEQYF. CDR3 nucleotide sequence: TGTGCCAGCAGTTTATCGGTTGGGGGAGGGGACTCCTCGACCTACGAGCAGTACTTC.

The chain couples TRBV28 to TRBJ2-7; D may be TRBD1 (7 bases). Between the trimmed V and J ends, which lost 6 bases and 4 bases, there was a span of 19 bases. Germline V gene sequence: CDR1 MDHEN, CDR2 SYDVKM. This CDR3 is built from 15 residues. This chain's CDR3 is CASRETTGAGYEQYF. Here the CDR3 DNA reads TGTGCCAGCAGAGAAACAACAGGGGCGGGGTACGAGCAGTACTTC. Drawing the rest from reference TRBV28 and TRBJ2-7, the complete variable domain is DVKVTQSSRYLVKRTGEKVFLECVQDMDHENMFWYRQDPGLGLRLIYFSYDVKMKEKGDIPEGYSVSREKKERFSLILESASTNQTSMYLCASRETTGAGYEQYFGPGTRLTVT.

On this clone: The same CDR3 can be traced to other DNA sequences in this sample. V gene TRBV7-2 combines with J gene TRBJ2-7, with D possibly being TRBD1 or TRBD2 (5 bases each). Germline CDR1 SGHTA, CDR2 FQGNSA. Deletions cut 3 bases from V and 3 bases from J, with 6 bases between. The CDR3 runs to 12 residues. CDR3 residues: CASSLGDYEQYF. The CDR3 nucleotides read TGTGCCAGCAGCTTGGGGGACTACGAGCAGTACTTC.

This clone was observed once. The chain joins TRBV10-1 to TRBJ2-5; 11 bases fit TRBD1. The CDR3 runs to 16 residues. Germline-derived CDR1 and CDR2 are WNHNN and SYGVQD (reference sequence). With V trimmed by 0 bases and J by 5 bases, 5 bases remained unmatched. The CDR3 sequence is CASSESRTGGAETQYF. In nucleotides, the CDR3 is TGCGCCAGCAGTGAGTCGAGGACAGGGGGCGCGGAGACCCAGTACTTC.

The CDR3 is CASSFRFSQPQHF. The CDR3 nucleotides are TGTGCCAGCAGCTTTAGGTTCTCTCAGCCCCAGCATTTT. This chain joins TRBV11-2 and TRBJ1-5; D remains unclear. V lost 3 bases to trimming and J lost 6 bases, with 9 bases between them. Germline V lookup: CDR1 SGHAT, CDR2 FQNNGV. The CDR3 contains 13 residues.

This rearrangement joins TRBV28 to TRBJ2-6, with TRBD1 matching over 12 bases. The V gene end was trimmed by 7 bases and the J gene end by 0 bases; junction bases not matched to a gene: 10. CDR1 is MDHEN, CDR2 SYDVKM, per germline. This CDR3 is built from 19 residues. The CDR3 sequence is CASISRDRGLSSGANVLTF. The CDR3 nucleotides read TGTGCCAGCATATCTAGGGACAGGGGGCTAAGCTCTGGGGCCAACGTCCTGACTTTC.

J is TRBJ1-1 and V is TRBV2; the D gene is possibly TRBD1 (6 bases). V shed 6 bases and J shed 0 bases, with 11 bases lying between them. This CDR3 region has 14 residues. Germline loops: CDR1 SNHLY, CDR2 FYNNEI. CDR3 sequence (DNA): TGTGCCAGCAGAGCCGGACAGCTGAACACTGAAGCTTTCTTT. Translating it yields CASRAGQLNTEAFF.

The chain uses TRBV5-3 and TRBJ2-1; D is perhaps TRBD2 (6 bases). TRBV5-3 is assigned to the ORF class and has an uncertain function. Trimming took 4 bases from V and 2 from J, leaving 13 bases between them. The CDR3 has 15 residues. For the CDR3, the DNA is TGTGCCAGAAGCCGGTTGAGCGGGCCCTACAATGAGCAGTTCTTC. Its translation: CARSRLSGPYNEQFF.

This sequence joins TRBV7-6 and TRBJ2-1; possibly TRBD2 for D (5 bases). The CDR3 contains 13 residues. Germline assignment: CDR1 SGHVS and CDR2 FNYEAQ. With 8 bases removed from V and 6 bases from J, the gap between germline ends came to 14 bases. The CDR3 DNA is TGTGCCAGCTGCTACGGGGTGGGCAATGAGCAGTTCTTC. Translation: CASCYGVGNEQFF.

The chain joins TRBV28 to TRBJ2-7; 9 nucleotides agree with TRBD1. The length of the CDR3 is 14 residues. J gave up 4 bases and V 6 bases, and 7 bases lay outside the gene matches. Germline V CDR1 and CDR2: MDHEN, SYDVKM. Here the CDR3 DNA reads TGTGCCAGCAGCCACGACAGGGGGGCGTACGAGCAGTACTTC. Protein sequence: CASSHDRGAYEQYF.

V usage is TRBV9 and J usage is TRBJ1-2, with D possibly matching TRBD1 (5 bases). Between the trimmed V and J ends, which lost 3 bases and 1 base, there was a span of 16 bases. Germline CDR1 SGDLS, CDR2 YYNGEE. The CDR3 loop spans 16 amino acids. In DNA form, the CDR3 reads TGTGCCAGCAGCGGAGGAATGGGACCCTTTAACTATGGCTACACCTTC. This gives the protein CASSGGMGPFNYGYTF.

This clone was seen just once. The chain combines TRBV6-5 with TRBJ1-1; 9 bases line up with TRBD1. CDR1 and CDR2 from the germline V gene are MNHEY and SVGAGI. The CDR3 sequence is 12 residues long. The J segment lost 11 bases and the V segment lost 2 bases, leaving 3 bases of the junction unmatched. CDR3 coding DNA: TGTGCCAGCAGTTACGGGACAGGGCTCGCTTTCTTT. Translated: CASSYGTGLAFF.

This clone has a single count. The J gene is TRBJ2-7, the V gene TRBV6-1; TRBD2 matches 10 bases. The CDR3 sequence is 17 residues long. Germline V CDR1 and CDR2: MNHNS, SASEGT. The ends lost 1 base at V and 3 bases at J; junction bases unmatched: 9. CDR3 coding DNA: TGTGCCAGCAGTGAAGGACTAGCGGGCGTTATTGACTACGAGCAGTACTTC. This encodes CASSEGLAGVIDYEQYF.

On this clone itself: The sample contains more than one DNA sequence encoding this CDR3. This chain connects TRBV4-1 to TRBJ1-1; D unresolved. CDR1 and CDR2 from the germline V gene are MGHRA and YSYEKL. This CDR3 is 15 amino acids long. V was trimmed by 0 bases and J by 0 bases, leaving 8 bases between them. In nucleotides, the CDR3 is TGCGCCAGCAGCCAAGAGGGAGGGATGAACACTGAAGCTTTCTTT. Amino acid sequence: CASSQEGGMNTEAFF.

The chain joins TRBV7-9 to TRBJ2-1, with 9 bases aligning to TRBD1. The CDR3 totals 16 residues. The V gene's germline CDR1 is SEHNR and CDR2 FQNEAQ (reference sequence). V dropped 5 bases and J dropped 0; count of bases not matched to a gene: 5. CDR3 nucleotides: TGTGCCAGCAGCGAGACAGGGGGGAGCTCCTACAATGAGCAGTTCTTC. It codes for CASSETGGSSYNEQFF. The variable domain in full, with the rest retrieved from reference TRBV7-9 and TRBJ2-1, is DTGVSQNPRHKITKRGQNVTFRCDPISEHNRLYWYRQTLGQGPEFLTYFQNEAQLEKSRLLSDRFSAERPKGSFSTLEIQRTEQGDSAMYLCASSETGGSSYNEQFFGPGTRLTVL.

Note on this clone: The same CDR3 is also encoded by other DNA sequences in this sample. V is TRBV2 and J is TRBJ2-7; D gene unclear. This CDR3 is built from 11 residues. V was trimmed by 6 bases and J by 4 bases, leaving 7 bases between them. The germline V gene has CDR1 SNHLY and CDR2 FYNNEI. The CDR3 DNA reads TGTGCCAGCAGAGAATTATACGAGCAGTACTTC. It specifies CASRELYEQYF.

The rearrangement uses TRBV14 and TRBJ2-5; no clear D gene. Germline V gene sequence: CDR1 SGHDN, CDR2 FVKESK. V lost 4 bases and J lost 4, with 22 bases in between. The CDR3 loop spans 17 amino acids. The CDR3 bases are TGTGCCAGCAGCCCCGAGATTGGAGTCTTAGGTCGAGAGACCCAGTACTTC. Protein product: CASSPEIGVLGRETQYF.

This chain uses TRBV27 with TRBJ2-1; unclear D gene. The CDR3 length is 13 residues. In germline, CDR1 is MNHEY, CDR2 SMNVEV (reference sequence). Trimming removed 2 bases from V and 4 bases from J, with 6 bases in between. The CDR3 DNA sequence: TGTGCCAGCAGTTTAGCGGCTTACAATGAGCAGTTCTTC. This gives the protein CASSLAAYNEQFF.

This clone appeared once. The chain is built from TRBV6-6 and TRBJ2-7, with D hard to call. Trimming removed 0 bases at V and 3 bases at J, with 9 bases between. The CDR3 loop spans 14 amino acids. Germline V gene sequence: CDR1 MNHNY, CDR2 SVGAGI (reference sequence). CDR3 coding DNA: TGTGCCAGCAGTTACTCTAACGGCTACTACGAGCAGTACTTC. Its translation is CASSYSNGYYEQYF.

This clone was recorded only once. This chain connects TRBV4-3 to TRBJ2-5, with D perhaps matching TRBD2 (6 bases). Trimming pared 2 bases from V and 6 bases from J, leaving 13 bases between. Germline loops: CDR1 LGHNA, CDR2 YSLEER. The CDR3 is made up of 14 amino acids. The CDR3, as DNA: TGCGCCAGCAGCCAAAGACCGGGAGAAAAGACCCAGTACTTC. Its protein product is CASSQRPGEKTQYF.

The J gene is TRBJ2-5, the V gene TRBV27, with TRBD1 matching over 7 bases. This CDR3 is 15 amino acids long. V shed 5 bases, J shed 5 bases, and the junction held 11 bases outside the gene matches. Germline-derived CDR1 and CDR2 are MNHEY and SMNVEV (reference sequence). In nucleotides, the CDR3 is TGTGCCAGCAGTCCCCAGACAGGGATTAGGGAGACCCAGTACTTC. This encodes CASSPQTGIRETQYF.

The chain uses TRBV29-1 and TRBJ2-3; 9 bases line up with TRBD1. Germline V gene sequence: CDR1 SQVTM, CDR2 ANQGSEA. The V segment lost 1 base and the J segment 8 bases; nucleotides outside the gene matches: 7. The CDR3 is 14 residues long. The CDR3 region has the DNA TGCAGCGTTGAAGGGGGACAGGGACCGGTTACGCAGTATTTT. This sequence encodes CSVEGGQGPVTQYF.

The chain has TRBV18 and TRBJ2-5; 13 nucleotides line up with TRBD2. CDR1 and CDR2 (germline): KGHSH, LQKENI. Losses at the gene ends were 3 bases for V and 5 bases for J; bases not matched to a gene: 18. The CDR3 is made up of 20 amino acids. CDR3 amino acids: CASSPSRAYGLAGAWETQYF. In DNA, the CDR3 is TGTGCCAGCTCACCCTCCCGAGCTTATGGACTAGCGGGAGCTTGGGAGACCCAGTACTTC.

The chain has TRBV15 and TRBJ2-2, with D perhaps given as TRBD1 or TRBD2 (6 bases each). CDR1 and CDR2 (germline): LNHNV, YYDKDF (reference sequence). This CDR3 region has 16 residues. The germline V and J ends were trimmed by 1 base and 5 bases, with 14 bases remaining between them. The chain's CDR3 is CATSRAPRGRTGELFF. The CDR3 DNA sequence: TGTGCCACCAGCAGAGCCCCCCGGGGGCGAACCGGGGAGCTGTTTTTT.

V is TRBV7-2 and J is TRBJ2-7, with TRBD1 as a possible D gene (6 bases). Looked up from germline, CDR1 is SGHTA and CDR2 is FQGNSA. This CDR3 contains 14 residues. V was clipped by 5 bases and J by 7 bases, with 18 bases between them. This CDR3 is CASSLVTGSKEQYF. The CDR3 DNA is TGTGCCAGCAGCCTCGTAACAGGGTCTAAGGAGCAGTACTTC.

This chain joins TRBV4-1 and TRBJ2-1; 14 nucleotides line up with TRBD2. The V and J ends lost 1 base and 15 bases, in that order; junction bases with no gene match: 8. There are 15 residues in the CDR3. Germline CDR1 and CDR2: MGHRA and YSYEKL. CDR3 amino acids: CASSQATSGRDRTFF. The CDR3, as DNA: TGCGCCAGCAGCCAAGCGACTAGCGGGAGGGACAGGACGTTCTTC.